This T cell receptor beta chain was profiled in a study of cytomegalovirus exposure and HLA in healthy donors. The study's findings and limits: Researchers catalogued roughly 150 TCR beta chains as cytomegalovirus-associated.

In the case of this clone: What it recognizes is unknown.

The donors were healthy bone marrow donors. The PCR employed 60 Vbeta primers together with 13 Jbeta primers. Using immunoSEQ multiplex PCR, the repertoire was profiled, and TCRdb retains in-frame clones only, with some absent. The sample contains about 150,000 clones, over 60% of which appear only once. Trimming pared 0 bases from V and 5 bases from J, leaving 7 bases between. The CDR3 has 13 amino acids. Germline V gene sequence: CDR1 SGHDT, CDR2 YYEEEE. V gene TRBV5-6 combines with J gene TRBJ2-3; a possible D gene is TRBD1 (6 bases). The sequenced material came from PBMCs. This sequence originates from a male donor in good health and CMV-seronegative. This CDR3 reads CASSLDREDTQYF. DNA of the CDR3: TGTGCCAGCAGCTTGGACAGGGAAGATACGCAGTATTTT.